These 25 T cell receptor beta chains came from one sample sequenced in a study of cytomegalovirus exposure and HLA in healthy donors. The PCR made use of 60 Vbeta and 13 Jbeta primers. Method: immunoSEQ multiplex PCR; TCRdb's copy keeps in-frame clones and lacks some. This table has more than 45,000 clones, around 74% appearing once. The sequencing input was PBMCs. These receptors came from a man aged 25 to 40 in good health and CMV-seronegative.

This clone was detected only once. The genes are TRBV6-6 and TRBJ2-7, with 12 bases identical to TRBD2. J was trimmed by 6 bases and V by 3 bases; bases with no gene match: 9. The CDR3 sequence is 16 residues long. Germline V CDR1 and CDR2: MNHNY, SVGAGI (reference sequence). In DNA, the CDR3 is TGTGCCAGCAGTTATCGGCTAGCGGGAGGGGTTGGCGAGCAGTACTTC. Translation: CASSYRLAGGVGEQYF.

The chain has TRBV2 and TRBJ2-3; 11 bases map to TRBD2. V was clipped by 5 bases and J by 2 bases; unmatched bases: 3. This CDR3 spans 15 amino acids. The germline CDR1 and CDR2 sequences are SNHLY and FYNNEI. The CDR3 nucleotides are TGTGCCAGCAGTACGGGACTAGCGGTCACAGATACGCAGTATTTT. It yields the protein CASSTGLAVTDTQYF. Full variable domain (rest looked up from reference TRBV2 and TRBJ2-3): EPEVTQTPSHQVTQMGQEVILRCVPISNHLYFYWYRQILGQKVEFLVSFYNNEISEKSEIFDDQFSVERPDGSNFTLKIRSTKLEDSAMYFCASSTGLAVTDTQYFGPGTRLTVL.

The CDR3 here is CASSPQGDNEKLFF. The DNA of the CDR3 is TGCGCCAGCAGCCCACAGGGGGATAATGAAAAACTGTTTTTT. The chain uses TRBV5-1 and TRBJ1-4, with TRBD1 matching over 8 bases. The germline V gene encodes CDR1 SGHRS and CDR2 YFSETQ. V lost 4 bases and J lost 4; bases outside the gene matches: 3. The CDR3 contains 14 residues.

This clone was found once. This chain links TRBV6-1 with TRBJ1-5; 10 bases fit TRBD1. Per the germline V gene, CDR1 is MNHNS and CDR2 is SASEGT. CDR3 length: 13 residues. V shed 8 bases and J 5 bases; nucleotides not matched to a gene: 3. CDR3 coding DNA: TGTGCCAGCTTAGACAGGGGGCATCAGCCCCAGCATTTT. Its translation: CASLDRGHQPQHF.

The chain combines TRBV6-5 with TRBJ2-6; D gene uncertain. The germline V gene has CDR1 MNHEY and CDR2 SVGAGI. This CDR3 has 14 amino acids. V was clipped by 7 bases and J by 2 bases, with 9 bases between them. In DNA form, the CDR3 reads TGTGCCAGCAAGCAGGCTCCTGGGGCCAACGTCCTGACTTTC. Residues: CASKQAPGANVLTF.

In this sample, this clone turned up a few times. This chain uses TRBV30 with TRBJ2-1; 16 bases are a match to TRBD2. J was trimmed by 10 bases and V by 0 bases; bases with no gene match: 9. CDR1 is GTSNPN, CDR2 SVGIG, per germline (reference sequence). This CDR3 has 17 residues. Here the CDR3 reads CAWSVLGTSGRDSEQFF. In DNA form, the CDR3 reads TGTGCCTGGAGTGTACTGGGGACTAGCGGGAGGGACAGCGAGCAGTTCTTC.

The chain links TRBV11-2 to TRBJ2-7, with 13 positions matching TRBD2. The CDR3 loop spans 15 amino acids. The V and J ends lost 5 bases and 2 bases, in that order; junction bases with no gene match: 3. Per the germline V gene, CDR1 is SGHAT and CDR2 is FQNNGV. CDR3 bases: TGTGCCAGCAGCCCTACTAGCGGGAGGGCCTACGAGCAGTACTTC. Translation gives CASSPTSGRAYEQYF.

The V call is TRBV6-5, the J call TRBJ2-5; TRBD2 is a possible D gene (6 bases). This CDR3 contains 14 residues. V lost 7 bases, J lost 1 base, and 13 bases lay in between. From germline, CDR1 is MNHEY and CDR2 SVGAGI. DNA of the CDR3: TGTGCCAGCAAACAAGCGGGCACCCAAGAGACCCAGTACTTC. Its translation is CASKQAGTQETQYF.

As for this clone: The conserved phenylalanine or tryptophan is not found at the CDR3 terminus, so this likely reflects a read error. V gene TRBV15 combines with J gene TRBJ2-3; 7 bases are shared with TRBD1. CDR3 length: 16 amino acids. The V and J ends lost 5 bases and 2 bases, in that order; junction bases with no gene match: 10. Per germline, CDR1 LNHNV and CDR2 YYDKDF (reference sequence). The CDR3 DNA follows: TGTGCCACCAGCGCACACCGGGACAGCACCACAGATACGCAGTATGTT. Its protein product is CATSAHRDSTTDTQYV.

The rearrangement joins TRBV5-1 to TRBJ2-6; 8 bases line up with TRBD2. Trimming at V came to 8 bases and at J to 2 bases, leaving 9 bases not matched to a gene. The CDR3 is 16 amino acids. CDR1 is SGHRS, CDR2 YFSETQ, per germline. The CDR3 DNA sequence: TGCGCCAGGACGAGCGGGAGTATTACTGGGGCCAACGTCCTGACTTTC. Translated, it gives CARTSGSITGANVLTF.

The V call is TRBV19, the J call TRBJ1-3; D call uncertain. V lost 5 bases and J lost 7, with 12 bases in between. Germline-derived CDR1 and CDR2 are LNHDA and SQIVND (reference sequence). The CDR3 runs 13 residues. CDR3 sequence: CASSAGLRNTIYF. CDR3 nucleotides: TGTGCCAGTAGTGCCGGCCTGAGGAACACCATATATTTT.

The rearrangement joins TRBV6-5 to TRBJ1-2, with D perhaps TRBD1 (5 bases). Trimming removed 0 bases from V and 5 bases from J, with 10 bases in between. From germline, CDR1 is MNHEY and CDR2 SVGAGI. The CDR3 sequence is 14 residues long. CDR3 sequence reads: CASSYSGGGYGYTF. The CDR3 DNA reads TGTGCCAGCAGTTACTCGGGGGGTGGGTATGGCTACACCTTC.

This chain joins TRBV10-3 and TRBJ2-7; 8 bases are a match to TRBD1. The CDR3 totals 15 residues. Trimming cost V 2 bases and J 5 bases; bases outside gene matches: 8. Germline V CDR1 and CDR2: ENHRY, SYGVKD. The CDR3 bases are TGTGCCATCAGTGAGCCAGGACAGGGAGTCCACGAGCAGTACTTC. Translated: CAISEPGQGVHEQYF.

The chain has TRBV10-1 and TRBJ2-2; TRBD2 agrees at 12 bases. J gave up 9 bases and V 0 bases, and 5 bases lay outside the gene matches. From germline, CDR1 is WNHNN and CDR2 SYGVQD (reference sequence). The CDR3 is 16 amino acids. CDR3 residues: CASSESTTSGSRELFF. As DNA, the CDR3 is TGCGCCAGCAGTGAGTCGACGACTAGCGGGAGCCGGGAGCTGTTTTTT.

This CDR3 reads CASSLSSSFGETQYF. The CDR3 region has the DNA TGCGCCAGCAGCCTCAGCTCTAGCTTTGGAGAGACCCAGTACTTC. The gene calls are TRBV5-1 and TRBJ2-5, with D possibly TRBD2 on 5 matching bases. Germline V gene data show CDR1 as SGHRS and CDR2 as YFSETQ. The CDR3 is 15 amino acids. Trimming left V 4 bases short and J 4 bases short, with 17 bases between.

The J gene is TRBJ1-4, the V gene TRBV7-9; 8 nucleotides agree with TRBD1. Germline CDR1 is SEHNR and CDR2 is FQNEAQ (reference sequence). The V gene end was trimmed by 7 bases and the J gene end by 8 bases; junction bases not matched to a gene: 12. The CDR3 covers 15 residues. The CDR3 loop reads CASTPGQGAGEKLFF. CDR3 DNA sequence: TGTGCCAGCACCCCAGGTCAGGGGGCAGGGGAAAAACTGTTTTTT.

This chain uses TRBV5-1 with TRBJ2-7; the D gene is possibly TRBD2 (6 bases). Per germline, CDR1 SGHRS and CDR2 YFSETQ. V was trimmed by 0 bases and J by 0 bases, leaving 7 bases between them. This CDR3 has 14 residues. The CDR3 loop reads CASSLGGNSYEQYF. The CDR3 region has the DNA TGCGCCAGCAGCTTGGGCGGGAACTCCTACGAGCAGTACTTC.

The chain recombines TRBV14 with TRBJ2-1, with 8 bases matching TRBD2. CDR1 is SGHDN, CDR2 FVKESK, per germline. This CDR3 spans 16 amino acids. V lost 0 bases, J lost 8 bases, and 9 bases stayed unmatched. The DNA of the CDR3 is TGTGCCAGCAGCCAAGAGTGGCTAGCGGGTAGGGATGAGCAGTTCTTC. This translates into CASSQEWLAGRDEQFF.

In this sample, this clone turned up once. The V and J genes are TRBV4-1 and TRBJ1-1, with 7 bases identical to TRBD1. The germline V gene encodes CDR1 MGHRA and CDR2 YSYEKL. The V gene end was trimmed by 2 bases and the J gene end by 4 bases; junction bases not matched to a gene: 4. The CDR3 runs to 14 residues. CDR3 nucleotides: TGCGCCAGCAGCCAACCGGGACAGAGCACTGAAGCTTTCTTT. This sequence encodes CASSQPGQSTEAFF.

The V call is TRBV6-1, the J call TRBJ2-2; no clear D gene. CDR3 size: 15 residues. CDR1 is MNHNS, CDR2 SASEGT, per germline. The V end lost 1 base, the J end lost 0 bases, and 6 bases lay between the germline ends. CDR3 DNA: TGTGCCAGCAGTGAAGGGCTAGCGAACACCGGGGAGCTGTTTTTT. This gives the protein CASSEGLANTGELFF.

The chain links TRBV19 to TRBJ2-2, with 8 bases matching TRBD2. The V gene's germline CDR1 is LNHDA and CDR2 SQIVND (reference sequence). V lost 5 bases to trimming and J lost 0 bases; unmatched junction nucleotides: 2. CDR3 length: 15 residues. As DNA, the CDR3 is TGTGCCAGTAGTTTAGCGGGAACGAACACCGGGGAGCTGTTTTTT. Translation gives CASSLAGTNTGELFF. Full variable domain (remainder filled in from reference TRBV19 and TRBJ2-2): DGGITQSPKYLFRKEGQNVTLSCEQNLNHDAMYWYRQDPGQGLRLIYYSQIVNDFQKGDIAEGYSVSREKKESFPLTVTSAQKNPTAFYLCASSLAGTNTGELFFGEGSRLTVL.

This rearrangement joins TRBV30 to TRBJ2-3; a possible D gene is TRBD2 (6 bases). Looked up from germline, CDR1 is GTSNPN and CDR2 is SVGIG (reference sequence). CDR3 size: 13 residues. With 4 bases removed from V and 4 bases from J, the gap between germline ends came to 12 bases. The CDR3 region has the DNA TGTGCCTGGACCCCGGGAGAATCAGATACGCAGTATTTT. It codes for CAWTPGESDTQYF.

This clone is deemed large. The rearrangement joins TRBV6-1 to TRBJ2-7; 13 bases align to TRBD2. V was pared by 7 bases and J by 3 bases, with 6 bases of the junction left unmatched. Germline V gene sequence: CDR1 MNHNS, CDR2 SASEGT. The CDR3 has 15 amino acids. CDR3 sequence reads: CASITTSGRFYEQYF. The CDR3, as DNA: TGTGCCAGCATTACGACTAGCGGGAGGTTCTACGAGCAGTACTTC.

The chain has TRBV5-1 and TRBJ1-2; 7 bases match TRBD1. Germline values: CDR1 SGHRS, CDR2 YFSETQ. V gave up 2 bases and J gave up 3 bases; unmatched junction bases: 10. This CDR3 is 16 amino acids long. The CDR3 coding sequence is TGCGCCAGCAGCTTTCATAGGGACAGCACCCACTATGGCTACACCTTC. As protein: CASSFHRDSTHYGYTF.

This clone was seen a handful of times. V and J are TRBV11-2 and TRBJ2-7; perhaps TRBD1 as D (5 bases). CDR1 is SGHAT, CDR2 FQNNGV, per germline. The V end was cut by 8 bases, the J end by 5 bases, with 19 bases between. This CDR3 contains 14 residues. CDR3 sequence (DNA): TGTGCCAGCGACCAGGGAACCCTCGCCCACGAGCAGTACTTC. As protein: CASDQGTLAHEQYF. The variable domain in full, with the rest retrieved from reference TRBV11-2 and TRBJ2-7, is EAGVAQSPRYKIIEKRQSVAFWCNPISGHATLYWYQQILGQGPKLLIQFQNNGVVDDSQLPKDRFSAERLKGVDSTLKIQPAKLEDSAVYLCASDQGTLAHEQYFGPGTRLTVT.